This T cell receptor (beta chain) was identified during a study of T cells in localized non-small cell lung cancer. CDR1 and CDR2 from the germline V gene are MNHEY and SVGAGI. V was pared by 2 bases and J by 6 bases, with 6 bases of the junction left unmatched. The CDR3 consists of 16 residues. Sequenced by immunoSEQ multiplex PCR; TCRdb stores in-frame clones only, minus some. The data contain tens of thousands of clones, over 70% of them singletons. The sample in question was peripheral blood, obtained before any cancer treatment. The gene calls are TRBV6-5 and TRBJ2-7; 14 bases are shared with TRBD2. This clonotype originated in a male donor older than 55 with stage III squamous cell lung carcinoma. CDR3 amino acids: CASSYQPGLAGVEQYF. The CDR3 DNA is TGTGCCAGCAGTTACCAACCGGGACTAGCGGGAGTCGAGCAGTACTTC.